This T cell receptor beta chain was recorded in a study of T cell responses to AZD1222 COVID-19 vaccine. Germline CDR1 and CDR2: SGHNT and YENEEA. Trimming removed 0 bases from V and 3 bases from J; junction bases left unmatched: 7. This CDR3 has 16 residues. Data came from immunoSEQ multiplex PCR; TCRdb stores just in-frame clones and leaves some out. Found here are 80,000 to 130,000 clones, 70% to 90% of them singletons; the top ten hold approximately 16%. The sample here was peripheral blood, taken on day 0 of AZD1222 vaccination. This chain links TRBV11-3 with TRBJ1-2; 7 nucleotides match TRBD1. This TCR came from an adult in good health. The CDR3 nucleotides read TGTGCCAGCAGCTTAGAGGGCCGCAGGGGGGACTATGGCTACACCTTC. It encodes CASSLEGRRGDYGYTF.